These 16 T cell receptor beta chains were sequenced from one sample in a study of shared clonotypes between healthy human individuals. Data came from immunoSEQ multiplex PCR; TCRdb stores just in-frame clones and leaves some out. The table includes 550,000 to 850,000 clones, around 77% detected once. Sequenced material: memory CD4+ T cells sorted from blood. Subset reported: CD45RA-negative fraction. The receptor source for this set is a woman aged 25 to 39 in good health.

The rearrangement uses TRBV28 and TRBJ1-2, with D possibly matching TRBD1 (6 bases). Trimming shortened V by 3 bases and J by 5 bases, and 16 bases separated the two germline ends. The CDR3 is 15 residues long. CDR1 and CDR2 (germline): MDHEN, SYDVKM. The CDR3 spells CASSFGGGQIYGYTF. In DNA form, the CDR3 reads TGTGCCAGCAGTTTTGGGGGGGGACAAATATATGGCTACACCTTC.

This rearrangement joins TRBV5-1 to TRBJ1-4; D is perhaps TRBD1 (6 bases). This CDR3 has 13 residues. Germline assignment: CDR1 SGHRS and CDR2 YFSETQ. V was shortened by 5 bases and J by 7 bases, with 12 bases between the two germline ends. The chain's CDR3 is CASSPGDGEKLFF. In DNA form, the CDR3 reads TGCGCCAGCAGTCCAGGGGATGGTGAAAAACTGTTTTTT.

The chain combines TRBV10-2 with TRBJ2-1, with a possible D match to TRBD2 (6 bases). Germline assignment: CDR1 WSHSY and CDR2 SAAADI. This CDR3 has 13 residues. Trimming cost V 7 bases and J 6 bases, with 13 bases left between them. The CDR3 loop reads CASNPGVPNEQFF. In nucleotides, the CDR3 is TGCGCCAGCAATCCGGGAGTCCCCAATGAGCAGTTCTTC.

This sequence joins TRBV10-3 and TRBJ1-1; tentative D call: TRBD1 (5 bases). In germline, CDR1 is ENHRY, CDR2 SYGVKD. Trimming shortened V by 1 base and J by 4 bases, and 10 bases separated the two germline ends. This CDR3 contains 14 residues. The CDR3 bases are TGTGCCATCAGTGAGTGGGGGGGGACCACTGAAGCTTTCTTT. Residues: CAISEWGGTTEAFF.

This rearrangement joins TRBV7-2 to TRBJ2-5; 7 positions agree with TRBD1. From germline, CDR1 is SGHTA and CDR2 FQGNSA. This CDR3 has 15 amino acids. V trimming: 3 bases; J trimming: 0 bases; junction bases outside the gene matches: 4. As DNA, the CDR3 is TGTGCCAGCAGCTTCGGAGACAGGGACCAAGAGACCCAGTACTTC. Translated, it gives CASSFGDRDQETQYF.

The rearrangement links TRBV7-9 to TRBJ2-7; 10 bases fit TRBD1. The germline V gene encodes CDR1 SEHNR and CDR2 FQNEAQ (reference sequence). This CDR3 is built from 15 residues. J gave up 5 bases and V 5 bases, and 9 bases lay outside the gene matches. The CDR3 sequence: CASSDRDRGSHEQYF. CDR3 DNA sequence: TGTGCCAGCAGCGACCGGGACAGGGGCAGCCACGAGCAGTACTTC. The full variable domain, its missing parts supplied by reference TRBV7-9 and TRBJ2-7, is DTGVSQNPRHKITKRGQNVTFRCDPISEHNRLYWYRQTLGQGPEFLTYFQNEAQLEKSRLLSDRFSAERPKGSFSTLEIQRTEQGDSAMYLCASSDRDRGSHEQYFGPGTRLTVT.

This clone was detected many times. Other nucleotide sequences from this sample produce the same CDR3. This chain uses TRBV2 with TRBJ1-2, with TRBD1 identical over 7 bases. The CDR3 contains 13 residues. Germline CDR1 and CDR2: SNHLY and FYNNEI. The J segment lost 5 bases and the V segment lost 4 bases, leaving 4 bases of the junction unmatched. CDR3: CASSADREYGYTF. The DNA for the CDR3 is TGTGCCAGCAGTGCAGACAGGGAGTATGGCTACACCTTC.

The V and J genes are TRBV6-5 and TRBJ1-5; TRBD1 might be the D (6 bases). The germline V gene has CDR1 MNHEY and CDR2 SVGAGI. The CDR3 runs to 14 residues. V dropped 6 bases and J dropped 5 bases, with 14 bases sitting between them. CDR3 protein: CASRQQGNYQPQHF. The CDR3 nucleotides are TGTGCCAGCAGGCAACAGGGAAATTATCAGCCCCAGCATTTT.

With respect to this clone: Possible read error: a much larger clone is one base away. Other DNA variants within this sample encode the same CDR3. The rearrangement links TRBV20-1 to TRBJ1-1; D is uncertain. This CDR3 is 11 amino acids long. Trimming took off 1 base at V and 2 bases at J, with 2 bases between the two ends. CDR1 is DFQATT, CDR2 SNEGSKA, per germline (reference sequence). In DNA form, the CDR3 reads TGCAGTGCTAGAGTAAACACTGAAGCTTTCTTT. It encodes CSARVNTEAFF.

The chain uses TRBV30 and TRBJ2-5; possible D gene TRBD1, 6 bases. From germline, CDR1 is GTSNPN and CDR2 SVGIG (reference sequence). Trimming took 0 bases from V and 5 from J, leaving 16 bases between them. This CDR3 is built from 15 residues. The CDR3 DNA follows: TGTGCCTGGAGTGTAAACTGGGGAAGGGGGGAGACCCAGTACTTC. As protein: CAWSVNWGRGETQYF.

The gene calls are TRBV28 and TRBJ1-2; 10 nucleotides align to TRBD1. CDR3 size: 16 residues. Germline-derived CDR1 and CDR2 are MDHEN and SYDVKM. The V segment lost 5 bases and the J segment 3 bases; nucleotides outside the gene matches: 9. CDR3 sequence reads: CASSAPGQGLYYGYTF. The CDR3 nucleotides read TGTGCCAGCAGTGCTCCGGGACAGGGGTTGTACTATGGCTACACCTTC.

On this clone itself: Additional DNA sequences in this sample encode the identical CDR3. This sequence joins TRBV20-1 and TRBJ2-1; D gene unclear. This CDR3 contains 11 residues. Trimming pared 6 bases from V and 2 bases from J, leaving 5 bases between. Looked up from germline, CDR1 is DFQATT and CDR2 is SNEGSKA (reference sequence). The CDR3 is CSARAYNEQFF. The CDR3 DNA sequence: TGCAGTGCCCGTGCCTACAATGAGCAGTTCTTC.

The chain carries TRBV5-4 and TRBJ2-5, with D possibly matching TRBD1 (6 bases). V shed 1 base and J shed 2 bases, with 12 bases lying between them. The germline CDR1 and CDR2 sequences are SGHNT and YYREEE (reference sequence). This CDR3 has 15 amino acids. The CDR3 reads CASSLNKDRQETQYF. CDR3 DNA: TGTGCCAGCAGCTTGAATAAGGACAGACAAGAGACCCAGTACTTC. Complete variable domain (other parts from reference TRBV5-4 and TRBJ2-5): ETGVTQSPTHLIKTRGQQVTLRCSSQSGHNTVSWYQQALGQGPQFIFQYYREEENGRGNFPPRFSGLQFPNYSSELNVNALELDDSALYLCASSLNKDRQETQYFGPGTRLLVL.

V gene TRBV4-1 combines with J gene TRBJ1-2; D unresolved. From germline, CDR1 is MGHRA and CDR2 YSYEKL. The germline V and J ends were trimmed by 0 bases and 7 bases, with 15 bases remaining between them. The CDR3 consists of 15 residues. CDR3 bases: TGCGCCAGCAGCCAAGATGGTCGGGCATTAGCTGGCTACACCTTC. The encoded protein is CASSQDGRALAGYTF.

The chain recombines TRBV19 with TRBJ2-3; TRBD2 matches at 9 bases. CDR3 length equals 16 residues. V dropped 7 bases and J dropped 4; count of bases not matched to a gene: 12. Germline assignment: CDR1 LNHDA and CDR2 SQIVND (reference sequence). The DNA of the CDR3 is TGTGCCAGTACCCCCGTCGGTAGCGGGAGTTCAGATACGCAGTATTTT. Translating gives CASTPVGSGSSDTQYF.

This clone was counted a few times. This rearrangement joins TRBV5-1 to TRBJ2-1; D remains unclear. Trimming stripped 4 bases from V and 0 bases from J, with 23 bases between. CDR3 length equals 19 residues. CDR1 and CDR2 from the germline V gene are SGHRS and YFSETQ. The CDR3 coding sequence is TGCGCCAGCAGCGCCTTAAAGGAGTCCAGGCGAAGCTCCTACAATGAGCAGTTCTTC. This codes for CASSALKESRRSSYNEQFF.